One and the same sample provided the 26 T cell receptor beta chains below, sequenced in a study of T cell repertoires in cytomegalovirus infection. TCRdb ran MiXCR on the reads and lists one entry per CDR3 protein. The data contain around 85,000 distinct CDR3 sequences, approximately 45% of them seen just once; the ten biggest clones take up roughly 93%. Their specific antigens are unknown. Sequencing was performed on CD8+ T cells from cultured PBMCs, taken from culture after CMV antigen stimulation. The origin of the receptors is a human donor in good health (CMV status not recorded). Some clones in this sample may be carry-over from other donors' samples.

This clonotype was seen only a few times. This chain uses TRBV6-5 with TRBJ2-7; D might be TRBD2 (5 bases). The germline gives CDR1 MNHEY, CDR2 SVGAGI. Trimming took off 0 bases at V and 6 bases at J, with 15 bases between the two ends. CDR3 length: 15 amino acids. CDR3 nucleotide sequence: TGTGCCAGCAGTTACTCGACCCCGCCGGGAACCGAGCAGTACTTC. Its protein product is CASSYSTPPGTEQYF.

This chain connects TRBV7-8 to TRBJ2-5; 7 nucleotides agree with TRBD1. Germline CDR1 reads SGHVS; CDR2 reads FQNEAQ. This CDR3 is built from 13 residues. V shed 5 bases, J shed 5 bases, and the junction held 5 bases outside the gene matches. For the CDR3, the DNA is TGTGCCAGCAGCCTTAGGGGGCTCGAGACCCAGTACTTC. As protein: CASSLRGLETQYF.

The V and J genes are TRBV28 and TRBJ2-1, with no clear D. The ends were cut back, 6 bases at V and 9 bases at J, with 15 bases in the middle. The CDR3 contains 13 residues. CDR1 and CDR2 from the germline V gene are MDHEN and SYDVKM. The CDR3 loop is CASSPFAPPEQFF. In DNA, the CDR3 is TGTGCCAGCAGCCCATTCGCGCCTCCTGAGCAGTTCTTC.

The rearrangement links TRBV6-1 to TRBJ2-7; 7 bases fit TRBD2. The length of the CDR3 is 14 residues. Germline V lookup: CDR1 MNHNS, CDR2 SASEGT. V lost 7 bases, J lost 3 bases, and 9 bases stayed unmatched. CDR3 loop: CASILSGILYEQYF. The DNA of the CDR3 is TGTGCCAGCATCTTAAGCGGGATCCTCTACGAGCAGTACTTC.

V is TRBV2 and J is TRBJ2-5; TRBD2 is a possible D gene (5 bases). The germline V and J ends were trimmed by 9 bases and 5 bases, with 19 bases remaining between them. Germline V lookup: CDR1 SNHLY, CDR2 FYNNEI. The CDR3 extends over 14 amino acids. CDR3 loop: CARLDFSGGETQYF. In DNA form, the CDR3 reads TGTGCCAGGTTGGACTTTTCTGGAGGCGAGACCCAGTACTTC.

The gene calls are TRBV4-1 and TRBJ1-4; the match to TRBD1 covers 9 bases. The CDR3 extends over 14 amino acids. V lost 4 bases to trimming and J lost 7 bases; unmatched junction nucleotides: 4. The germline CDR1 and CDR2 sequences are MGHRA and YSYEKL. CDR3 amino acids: CASSPPDRGEKLFF. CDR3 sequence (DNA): TGCGCCAGCAGCCCCCCGGACAGGGGTGAAAAACTGTTTTTT.

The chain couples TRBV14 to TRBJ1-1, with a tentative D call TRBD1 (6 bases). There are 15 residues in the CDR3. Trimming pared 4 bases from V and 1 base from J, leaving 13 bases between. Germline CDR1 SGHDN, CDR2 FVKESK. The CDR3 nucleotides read TGTGCCAGCAGCCTCCGGGTGACAGGGAACACTGAAGCTTTCTTT. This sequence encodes CASSLRVTGNTEAFF.

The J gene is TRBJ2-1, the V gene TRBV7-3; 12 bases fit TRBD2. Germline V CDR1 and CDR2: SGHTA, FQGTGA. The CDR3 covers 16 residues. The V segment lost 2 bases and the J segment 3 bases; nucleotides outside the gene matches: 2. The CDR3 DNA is TGTGCCAGCAGCTTAGGGACTAGCGGGCTCTACAATGAGCAGTTCTTC. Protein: CASSLGTSGLYNEQFF.

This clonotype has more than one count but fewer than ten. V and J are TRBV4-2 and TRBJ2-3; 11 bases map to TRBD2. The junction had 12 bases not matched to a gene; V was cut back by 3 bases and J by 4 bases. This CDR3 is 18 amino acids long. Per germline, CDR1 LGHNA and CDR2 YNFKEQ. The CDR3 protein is CASSQDNSGGAGSDTQYF. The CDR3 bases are TGTGCCAGCAGCCAGGACAATAGCGGGGGGGCCGGGTCAGATACGCAGTATTTT.

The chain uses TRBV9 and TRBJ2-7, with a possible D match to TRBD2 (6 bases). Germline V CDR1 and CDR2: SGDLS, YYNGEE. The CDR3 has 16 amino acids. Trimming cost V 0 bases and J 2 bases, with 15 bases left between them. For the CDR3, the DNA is TGTGCCAGCAGCGTAGAGCCCAGCGGGCATACCTACGAGCAGTACTTC. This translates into CASSVEPSGHTYEQYF.

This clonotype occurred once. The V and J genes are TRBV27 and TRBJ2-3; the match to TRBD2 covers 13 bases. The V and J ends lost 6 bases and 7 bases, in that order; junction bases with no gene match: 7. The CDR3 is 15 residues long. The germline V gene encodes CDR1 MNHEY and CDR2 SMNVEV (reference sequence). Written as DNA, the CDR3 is TGTGCCAGCAGCTACGGACTAGCGGGAGAGTATACGCAGTATTTT. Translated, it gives CASSYGLAGEYTQYF.

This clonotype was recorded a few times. The CDR3 nucleotides read TGTGCCAGCAGTCCCGGTGGGTATCAGCCCCAGCATTTT. Protein product: CASSPGGYQPQHF. The V and J genes are TRBV7-9 and TRBJ1-5; D is unresolved. The CDR3 runs 13 residues. Germline V gene sequence: CDR1 SEHNR, CDR2 FQNEAQ (reference sequence). Between the trimmed V and J ends, which lost 6 bases and 5 bases, there was a span of 11 bases.

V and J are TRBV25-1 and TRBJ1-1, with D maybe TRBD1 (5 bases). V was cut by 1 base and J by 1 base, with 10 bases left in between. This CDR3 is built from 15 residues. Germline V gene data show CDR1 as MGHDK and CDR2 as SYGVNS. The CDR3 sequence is CASSEWGLGNTEAFF. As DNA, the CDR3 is TGTGCCAGCAGTGAATGGGGACTCGGGAACACTGAAGCTTTCTTT.

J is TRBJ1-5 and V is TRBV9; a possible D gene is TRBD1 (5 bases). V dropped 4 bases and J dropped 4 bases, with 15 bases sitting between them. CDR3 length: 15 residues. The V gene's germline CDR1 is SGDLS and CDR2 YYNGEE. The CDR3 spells CASSPGTRINQPQHF. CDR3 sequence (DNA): TGTGCCAGCAGCCCCGGGACTCGGATTAATCAGCCCCAGCATTTT. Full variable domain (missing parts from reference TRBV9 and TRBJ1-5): DSGVTQTPKHLITATGQRVTLRCSPRSGDLSVYWYQQSLDQGLQFLIQYYNGEERAKGNILERFSAQQFPDLHSELNLSSLELGDSALYFCASSPGTRINQPQHFGDGTRLSIL.

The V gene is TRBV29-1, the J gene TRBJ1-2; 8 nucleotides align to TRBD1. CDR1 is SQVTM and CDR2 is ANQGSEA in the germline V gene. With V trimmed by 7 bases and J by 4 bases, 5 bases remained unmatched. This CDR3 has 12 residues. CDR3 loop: CSGSTGAYGYTF. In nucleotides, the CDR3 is TGCAGCGGATCGACAGGGGCCTATGGCTACACCTTC.

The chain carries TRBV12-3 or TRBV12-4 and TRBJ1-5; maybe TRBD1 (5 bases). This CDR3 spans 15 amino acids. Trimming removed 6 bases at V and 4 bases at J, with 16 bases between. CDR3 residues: CASSSLLQENQPQHF. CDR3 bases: TGTGCCAGCAGCTCCCTACTACAGGAAAATCAGCCCCAGCATTTT.

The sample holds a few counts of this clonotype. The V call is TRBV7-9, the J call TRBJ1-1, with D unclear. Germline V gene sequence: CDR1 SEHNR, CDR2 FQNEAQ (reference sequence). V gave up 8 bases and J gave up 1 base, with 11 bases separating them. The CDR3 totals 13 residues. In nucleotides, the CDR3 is TGTGCCAGCTCAGGTGAAAAGAACACTGAAGCTTTCTTT. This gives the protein CASSGEKNTEAFF.

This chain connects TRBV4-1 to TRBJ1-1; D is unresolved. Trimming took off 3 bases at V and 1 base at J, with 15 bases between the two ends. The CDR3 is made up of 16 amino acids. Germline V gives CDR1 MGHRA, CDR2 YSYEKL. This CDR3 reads CASSHARESRNTEAFF. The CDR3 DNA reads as TGCGCCAGCAGCCATGCCCGAGAGTCAAGGAACACTGAAGCTTTCTTT.

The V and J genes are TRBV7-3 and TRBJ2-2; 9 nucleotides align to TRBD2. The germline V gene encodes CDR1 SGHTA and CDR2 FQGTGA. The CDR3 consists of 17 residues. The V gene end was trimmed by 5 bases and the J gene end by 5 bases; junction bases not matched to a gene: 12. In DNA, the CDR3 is TGTGCCAGCAGCCGTACACCGGCGGGAGGGGGTACCGGGGAGCTGTTTTTT. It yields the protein CASSRTPAGGGTGELFF.

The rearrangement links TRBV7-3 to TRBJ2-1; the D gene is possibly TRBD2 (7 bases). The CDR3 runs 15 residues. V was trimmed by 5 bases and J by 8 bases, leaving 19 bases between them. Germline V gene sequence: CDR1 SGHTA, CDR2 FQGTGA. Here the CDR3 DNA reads TGTGCCAGCAGCCTTCTAGGGGGGGCTGGAGATGAGCAGTTCTTC. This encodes CASSLLGGAGDEQFF.

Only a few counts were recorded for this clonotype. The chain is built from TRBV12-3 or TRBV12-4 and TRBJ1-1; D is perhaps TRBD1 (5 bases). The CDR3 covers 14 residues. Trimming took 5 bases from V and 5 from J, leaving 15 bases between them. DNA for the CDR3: TGTGCCAGCAGTCCCCGTGGGGGGGGGACTGAAGCTTTCTTT. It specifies CASSPRGGGTEAFF.

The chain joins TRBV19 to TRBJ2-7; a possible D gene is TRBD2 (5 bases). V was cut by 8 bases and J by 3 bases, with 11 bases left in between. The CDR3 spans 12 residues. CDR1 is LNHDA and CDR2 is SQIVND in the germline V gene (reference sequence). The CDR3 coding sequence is TGTGCCAGTCGGACGGAGGACTACGAGCAGTACTTC. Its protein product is CASRTEDYEQYF.

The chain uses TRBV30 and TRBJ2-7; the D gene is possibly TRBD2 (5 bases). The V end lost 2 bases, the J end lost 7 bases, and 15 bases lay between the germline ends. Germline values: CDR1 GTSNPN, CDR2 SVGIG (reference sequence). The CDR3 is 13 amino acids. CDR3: CAWSHTLAGEQYF. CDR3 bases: TGTGCCTGGAGTCATACGCTAGCTGGGGAGCAGTACTTC.

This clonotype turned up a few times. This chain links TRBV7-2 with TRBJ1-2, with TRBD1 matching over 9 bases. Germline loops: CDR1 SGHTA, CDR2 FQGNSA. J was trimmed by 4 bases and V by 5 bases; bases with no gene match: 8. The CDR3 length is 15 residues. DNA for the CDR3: TGTGCCAGCAGCCTCACAGGGGGCGCTGGCTATGGCTACACCTTC. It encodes CASSLTGGAGYGYTF. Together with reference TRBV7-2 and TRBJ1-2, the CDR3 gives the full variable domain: GAGVSQSPSNKVTEKGKDVELRCDPISGHTALYWYRQSLGQGLEFLIYFQGNSAPDKSGLPSDRFSAERTGGSVSTLTIQRTQQEDSAVYLCASSLTGGAGYGYTFGSGTRLTVV.

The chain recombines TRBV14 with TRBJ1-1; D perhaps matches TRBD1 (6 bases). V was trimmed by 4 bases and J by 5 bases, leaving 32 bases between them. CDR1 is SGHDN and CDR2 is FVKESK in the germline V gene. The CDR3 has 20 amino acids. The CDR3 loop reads CASSPTGQPGGVVDFTEAFF. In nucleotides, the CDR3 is TGTGCCAGCAGCCCAACCGGACAGCCCGGCGGGGTCGTAGATTTTACTGAAGCTTTCTTT.

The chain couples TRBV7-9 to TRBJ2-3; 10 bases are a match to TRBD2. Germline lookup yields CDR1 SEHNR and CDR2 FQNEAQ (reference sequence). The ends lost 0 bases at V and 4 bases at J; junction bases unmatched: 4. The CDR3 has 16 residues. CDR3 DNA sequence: TGTGCCAGCAGCTTAGCAGCTAGCGGGAGTCCAGATACGCAGTATTTT. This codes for CASSLAASGSPDTQYF. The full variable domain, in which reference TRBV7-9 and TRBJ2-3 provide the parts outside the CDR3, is DTGVSQNPRHKITKRGQNVTFRCDPISEHNRLYWYRQTLGQGPEFLTYFQNEAQLEKSRLLSDRFSAERPKGSFSTLEIQRTEQGDSAMYLCASSLAASGSPDTQYFGPGTRLTVL.